The clone carrying this TCR beta chain was counted many times. The antigen is unknown. As part of library construction, unique molecular identifiers were attached to individual cDNA molecules. Each CDR3 protein gets one entry after TCRdb re-called the 5' RACE reads with MiXCR. The table lists approximately 35,000 distinct CDR3 sequences, around 4.1% of them singletons. The data belong to a study of early T cells in non-severe SARS-CoV-2 infection. At the level of the study: Sequenced bulk RNA came from whole blood that was unsorted, and chains were unpaired.

The V gene lost 6 bases and the J gene lost 6 bases, with 11 bases spanning the gap. Germline lookup yields CDR1 SEHNR and CDR2 FQNEAQ (reference sequence). CDR3 length: 13 amino acids. Regarding the study as a whole: VDJdb-based annotation leaned toward anti-spike CD8 responses and missed private and CD4 specificities.

Sequencing was done on a sample of whole blood. The receptor comes from an adult who was a healthcare worker with PCR-confirmed SARS-CoV-2 infection or an uninfected control (not recorded which). The chain recombines TRBV7-9 with TRBJ2-2, with D perhaps TRBD2 (6 bases). The CDR3 coding sequence is TGTGCCAGCAGGCCACCGGGGGCCGGGGAGCTGTTTTTT. It encodes CASRPPGAGELFF.